Following are 23 T cell receptor beta chains from one sample sequenced in a study of shared clonotypes between healthy human individuals (dated by TCRdb to 2018 to 2021). Library construction relied on the immunoSEQ multiplex PCR assay. Here the immuneACCESS table is served through TCRdb, limited to in-frame sequences with V and J called. Missing clones are a known gap in these copies; in checked studies unresolved V genes cover under half, and the rest lacks a known reason. This sample gives around 1 million clones in total; about 80% of them show up just once. Together, the top ten hold about 1.5% of the sample. Sample: memory CD4+ T cells sorted from blood. The cell subset or site label on this specimen signifies: CD45RA-negative fraction. Receptor source: a man aged 18 to 29 in good health.

This clone was observed once. The V call is TRBV7-2, the J call TRBJ2-2; D remains ambiguous. This CDR3 is 14 amino acids long. V lost 7 bases, J lost 8 bases, and 17 bases lay in between. Germline V gene data show CDR1 as SGHTA and CDR2 as FQGNSA. The CDR3 here is CASTLLRAGGELFF. The CDR3 DNA sequence: TGTGCCAGCACCCTCCTTCGGGCCGGAGGGGAGCTGTTTTTT.

This clone has at least ten counts. This sequence joins TRBV10-3 and TRBJ1-1, with TRBD1 matching over 7 bases. The CDR3 spans 14 residues. The germline gives CDR1 ENHRY, CDR2 SYGVKD. Trimming at V came to 5 bases and at J to 3 bases, leaving 6 bases not matched to a gene. CDR3 residues: CAISIRDSHTEAFF. For the CDR3, the DNA is TGTGCCATCAGTATCCGGGACAGCCACACTGAAGCTTTCTTT.

This clone was picked up a small number of times. This sequence joins TRBV30 and TRBJ1-6; D not certain. This CDR3 has 12 amino acids. Germline V gene lookup returns CDR1 GTSNPN and CDR2 SVGIG (reference sequence). The V end was cut by 3 bases, the J end by 6 bases, with 6 bases between. Here the CDR3 DNA reads TGTGCCTGGAGACAAGTTAATTCACCCCTCCACTTT. Protein: CAWRQVNSPLHF.

This clone was recorded many times. V and J are TRBV2 and TRBJ1-2; 7 bases match TRBD1. Germline V gives CDR1 SNHLY, CDR2 FYNNEI. This CDR3 is 13 amino acids long. Trimming took 7 bases from V and 4 from J; bases not matched to a gene: 6. The CDR3 sequence: CASIEQGIYGYTF. Written as DNA, the CDR3 is TGTGCCAGCATCGAACAGGGGATCTATGGCTACACCTTC. Variable domain in full (rest from reference TRBV2 and TRBJ1-2): EPEVTQTPSHQVTQMGQEVILRCVPISNHLYFYWYRQILGQKVEFLVSFYNNEISEKSEIFDDQFSVERPDGSNFTLKIRSTKLEDSAMYFCASIEQGIYGYTFGSGTRLTVV.

The CDR3 DNA reads TGTGCCAGCAGACCTCCCGGGAAGGGAGACACCGGGGAGCTGTTTTTT. As protein: CASRPPGKGDTGELFF. V and J are TRBV7-9 and TRBJ2-2; D possibly corresponds to TRBD2 (5 bases). Germline V lookup: CDR1 SEHNR, CDR2 FQNEAQ (reference sequence). This CDR3 is 16 amino acids long. V dropped 6 bases and J dropped 3 bases, with 17 bases sitting between them.

The chain is built from TRBV9 and TRBJ2-1; 7 bases are a match to TRBD1. The CDR3 has 16 amino acids. The J segment lost 6 bases and the V segment lost 0 bases, leaving 9 bases of the junction unmatched. Germline CDR1 reads SGDLS; CDR2 reads YYNGEE. Written as DNA, the CDR3 is TGTGCCAGCAGCGTAGAAGGGACAGTTTTAACCAATGAGCAGTTCTTC. It translates to CASSVEGTVLTNEQFF.

Concerning this clone itself: The junction shows a germline mismatch at one end, possibly a read error. The chain is built from TRBV6-1 and TRBJ1-1, with a weak D call TRBD1 (6 bases). This CDR3 has 13 residues. The germline V gene encodes CDR1 MNHNS and CDR2 SASEGT. The CDR3 DNA reads as TGTGCCAGCAGCGAAGACAGGACATCTCCCGCTTTCTTT. Translation: CASSEDRTSPAFF.

This clone was found a few times. The CDR3 coding sequence is TGTGCCAGCAGCTTGCAGGGGACGGTTGACTATGGCTACACCTTC. Translation: CASSLQGTVDYGYTF. This chain links TRBV5-4 with TRBJ1-2; the D gene is possibly TRBD1 (6 bases). The V and J ends lost 1 base and 3 bases respectively, with 13 bases between them. Germline CDR1 SGHNT, CDR2 YYREEE (reference sequence). The CDR3 loop spans 15 amino acids.

The chain couples TRBV2 to TRBJ2-1; D ambiguous. This CDR3 is built from 13 residues. Between the trimmed V and J ends, which lost 9 bases and 1 base, there was a span of 10 bases. Germline CDR1 SNHLY, CDR2 FYNNEI. Here the CDR3 reads CASQTDSYNEQFF. The CDR3 nucleotides are TGTGCCAGTCAGACTGATTCCTACAATGAGCAGTTCTTC.

The gene calls are TRBV7-8 and TRBJ1-1; no clear D. Germline-derived CDR1 and CDR2 are SGHVS and FQNEAQ. This CDR3 has 12 residues. V lost 3 bases and J 8 bases, leaving 10 bases between the germline ends. CDR3 DNA sequence: TGTGCCAGCAGCTTTCACGCAGGAGAAGCTTTCTTT. Amino acids: CASSFHAGEAFF.

This chain's CDR3 is CASSESRPGTSYEQYF. The CDR3 coding sequence is TGTGCCAGCAGTGAATCGAGACCTGGGACATCCTACGAGCAGTACTTC. The rearrangement uses TRBV25-1 and TRBJ2-7; a possible D gene is TRBD1 (6 bases). This CDR3 spans 16 amino acids. V shed 1 base and J shed 1 base, with 14 bases lying between them. Germline V gives CDR1 MGHDK, CDR2 SYGVNS.

V usage is TRBV19 and J usage is TRBJ1-1; tentatively, D is TRBD1 (5 bases). Germline loops: CDR1 LNHDA, CDR2 SQIVND (reference sequence). The CDR3 loop spans 15 amino acids. V lost 1 base to trimming and J lost 1 base, with 10 bases between them. In DNA form, the CDR3 reads TGTGCCAGTAGTATAGGCGGGGCGAAGAACACTGAAGCTTTCTTT. Amino acids: CASSIGGAKNTEAFF.

This clone was detected only once. The chain links TRBV10-3 to TRBJ2-3; D remains unclear. Trimming shortened V by 3 bases and J by 2 bases, and 12 bases separated the two germline ends. This CDR3 has 15 amino acids. Germline CDR1 ENHRY, CDR2 SYGVKD. The CDR3 region is CAISDFSTHTDTQYF. The CDR3 region has the DNA TGTGCCATCAGTGACTTTTCTACCCACACAGATACGCAGTATTTT.

The chain joins TRBV12-5 to TRBJ1-4; D uncertain. The CDR3 is 12 amino acids. From germline, CDR1 is LGHNT and CDR2 FRNRAP. V was cut by 1 base and J by 8 bases, with 5 bases left in between. The CDR3 region has the DNA TGTGCTAGTGGTTTGGCCCCAGAAAAACTGTTTTTT. Encoded protein: CASGLAPEKLFF.

A few counts support this clone. The V call is TRBV6-1, the J call TRBJ2-5; weak D call: TRBD2 (6 bases). With 2 bases removed from V and 4 bases from J, the gap between germline ends came to 11 bases. CDR3 length: 14 amino acids. Germline CDR1 and CDR2: MNHNS and SASEGT. CDR3 DNA: TGTGCCAGCAGTGAATGGGGGGAGCGAGAGACCCAGTACTTC. It yields the protein CASSEWGERETQYF.

The V call is TRBV6-1, the J call TRBJ2-5; D is unresolved. This CDR3 contains 14 residues. Germline assignment: CDR1 MNHNS and CDR2 SASEGT. V was pared by 1 base and J by 1 base, with 7 bases between. The CDR3 nucleotides read TGTGCCAGCAGTGAAGTCTGGTTCCAAGAGACCCAGTACTTC. Encoded protein: CASSEVWFQETQYF.

The chain couples TRBV28 to TRBJ2-2, with 9 bases identical to TRBD1. This CDR3 spans 14 amino acids. The junction had 4 bases not matched to a gene; V was cut back by 8 bases and J by 3 bases. Germline V gives CDR1 MDHEN, CDR2 SYDVKM. The CDR3 sequence is CASRQGGDTGELFF. CDR3 nucleotide sequence: TGTGCCAGCCGACAGGGGGGGGACACCGGGGAGCTGTTTTTT.

This clone has just one count. This chain joins TRBV21-1 and TRBJ1-2; TRBD1 is the table's D call and was not checked against the DNA. TRBV21-1 counts as a pseudogene. This CDR3 spans 14 amino acids. DNA for the CDR3: TGTGCCAGCAGCACTGGCGGGACAGGGGAAGGCTACACCTTC. This sequence encodes CASSTGGTGEGYTF.

CDR3 sequence: CASSVRGYEQFF. The DNA of the CDR3 is TGTGCCAGCAGTGTTCGGGGCTATGAGCAGTTCTTC. V and J are TRBV2 and TRBJ2-1, with D possibly called TRBD1 or TRBD2 (5 bases each). CDR1 and CDR2 (germline): SNHLY, FYNNEI. V lost 4 bases, J lost 8 bases, and 9 bases lay in between. The CDR3 consists of 12 residues.

The chain is built from TRBV6-8 and TRBJ1-6; D not resolved. The germline V and J ends were trimmed by 3 bases and 3 bases, with 24 bases remaining between them. Germline CDR1 is MNHGY and CDR2 is SAAAGT. This CDR3 has 20 residues. In DNA, the CDR3 is TGTGCCAGCAGTTATCCCACACCAAGCCCCCCGGTCGTCTATAATTCACCCCTCCACTTT. This translates into CASSYPTPSPPVVYNSPLHF.

About this clone itself: This sample also contains other DNA sequences that code for the same CDR3. The V call is TRBV7-9, the J call TRBJ2-3, with D perhaps matching TRBD1 (6 bases). Per the germline V gene, CDR1 is SEHNR and CDR2 is FQNEAQ (reference sequence). Trimming left V 5 bases short and J 1 base short, with 10 bases between. CDR3 size: 14 residues. This chain's CDR3 is CASSQSGGTDTQYF. The CDR3 coding sequence is TGTGCCAGCAGCCAATCAGGGGGCACAGATACGCAGTATTTT.

A single count supports this clone. The rearrangement uses TRBV6-1 and TRBJ2-7; 8 positions agree with TRBD1. Germline CDR1 MNHNS, CDR2 SASEGT. The CDR3 contains 14 residues. V lost 4 bases, J lost 3 bases, and 5 bases stayed unmatched. CDR3 amino acids: CASSADRVVYEQYF. The CDR3 bases are TGTGCCAGCAGTGCGGACAGGGTGGTCTACGAGCAGTACTTC.

The J gene is TRBJ2-7, the V gene TRBV6-5; TRBD2 matches at 9 bases. This CDR3 contains 15 residues. Germline-derived CDR1 and CDR2 are MNHEY and SVGAGI. V lost 1 base, J lost 7 bases, and 8 bases stayed unmatched. CDR3 DNA sequence: TGTGCCAGCAGTTACTTCGCGGGAGGGCCAAGGGAGCAGTACTTC. It encodes CASSYFAGGPREQYF.